The 23 T cell receptor beta chains given below trace back to one sample, sequenced in a study of T cells in Graves' hyperthyroidism and ophthalmopathy. The source material, RNA transcripts, was used to amplify TCR beta CDR3 regions. The study used the HTBI primer set for a first-round RT-PCR of the TCR CDR3. TCRdb called the multiplex PCR reads again in MiXCR, with one record for every CDR3 protein. The profile shows 300,000 to 450,000 distinct CDR3 sequences, about 18% of them singletons. The sample comprised blood. All receptors derive from a woman aged 25 to 45 with Graves' hyperthyroidism that later progressed to Graves' ophthalmopathy.

The chain joins TRBV27 to TRBJ2-6, with D hard to call. V was shortened by 7 bases and J by 0 bases, with 25 bases between the two germline ends. Germline V gives CDR1 MNHEY, CDR2 SMNVEV (reference sequence). The CDR3 consists of 20 residues. The CDR3 region has the DNA TGTGCCAGCACCCCTCGGTGGTTCGGGCCTAAAAACTCTGGGGCCAACGTCCTGACTTTC. Amino acids: CASTPRWFGPKNSGANVLTF.

Points on this clonotype: A read error may be the cause here, since a much bigger clone is one base away. The CDR3 here is CAISEMAGIYDQYF. The CDR3 nucleotides read TGTGCCATCAGTGAAATGGCGGGGATCTACGATCAGTACTTC. The chain joins TRBV10-3 to TRBJ2-7, with D possibly being TRBD2 (6 bases). The CDR3 covers 14 residues. Germline V lookup: CDR1 ENHRY, CDR2 SYGVKD.

This clonotype was found many times. The V call is TRBV30, the J call TRBJ1-2; a weak D match, TRBD1 (5 bases). Trimming removed 3 bases from V and 1 base from J, with 9 bases in between. The CDR3 has 13 residues. Germline CDR1 and CDR2: GTSNPN and SVGIG (reference sequence). The CDR3 is CAWRGPFNYGYTF. The CDR3 DNA follows: TGTGCCTGGAGGGGACCGTTTAACTATGGCTACACCTTC.

This clonotype was counted ten times or more. The V and J genes are TRBV7-8 and TRBJ2-3; a weak D match, TRBD2 (6 bases). The V gene's germline CDR1 is SGHVS and CDR2 FQNEAQ. V dropped 7 bases and J dropped 2 bases, with 19 bases sitting between them. CDR3 length: 16 residues. The CDR3 DNA reads TGTGCCAGCACCGGAGGGCGGGAAGCAGTCACAGATACGCAGTATTTT. Translation: CASTGGREAVTDTQYF.

This clonotype was detected ten times or more. The V call is TRBV7-8, the J call TRBJ2-6; no clear D. CDR3 size: 13 residues. The germline V gene encodes CDR1 SGHVS and CDR2 FQNEAQ. V dropped 5 bases and J dropped 4 bases, with 6 bases sitting between them. Here the CDR3 reads CASSVEGANVLTF. CDR3 in DNA: TGTGCCAGCAGCGTAGAGGGGGCCAACGTCCTGACTTTC.

The gene calls are TRBV19 and TRBJ1-2; 9 nucleotides align to TRBD1. The CDR3 is 17 residues long. Per germline, CDR1 LNHDA and CDR2 SQIVND (reference sequence). V was pared by 6 bases and J by 0 bases, with 11 bases of the junction left unmatched. Here the CDR3 reads CASRRPGQGEANYGYTF. The CDR3 region has the DNA TGTGCCAGTAGACGACCGGGACAGGGAGAAGCTAACTATGGCTACACCTTC. Full variable domain (missing parts from reference TRBV19 and TRBJ1-2): DGGITQSPKYLFRKEGQNVTLSCEQNLNHDAMYWYRQDPGQGLRLIYYSQIVNDFQKGDIAEGYSVSREKKESFPLTVTSAQKNPTAFYLCASRRPGQGEANYGYTFGSGTRLTVV.

This clonotype was picked up many times. This chain connects TRBV12-3 or TRBV12-4 to TRBJ1-6; weak D call: TRBD1 (6 bases). The CDR3 is 14 residues long. The V gene lost 6 bases and the J gene lost 11 bases, with 17 bases spanning the gap. The CDR3 DNA reads as TGTGCCAGCAGCGGACAGAGGTTTTTAGCACCCCTCCACTTT. Encoded protein: CASSGQRFLAPLHF.

V is TRBV5-1 and J is TRBJ1-1; D may be TRBD1 (6 bases). CDR3 length: 14 residues. Looked up from germline, CDR1 is SGHRS and CDR2 is YFSETQ. Trimming left V 4 bases short and J 6 bases short, with 16 bases between. The CDR3 region has the DNA TGCGCCAGCAGCCCCGAACAGGGACGATCTGAAGCTTTCTTT. It translates to CASSPEQGRSEAFF.

This clonotype came up many times. The chain joins TRBV6-4 to TRBJ2-1, with D maybe TRBD1 (6 bases). V was cut by 2 bases and J by 5 bases, with 7 bases left in between. Germline V lookup: CDR1 MRHNA, CDR2 SNTAGT. CDR3 length: 13 amino acids. The CDR3 sequence is CASSDRDNNEQFF. Written as DNA, the CDR3 is TGTGCCAGCAGTGACCGGGACAACAATGAGCAGTTCTTC.

V is TRBV6-5 and J is TRBJ2-7; 7 bases are shared with TRBD1. V was clipped by 2 bases and J by 4 bases; unmatched bases: 2. Looked up from germline, CDR1 is MNHEY and CDR2 is SVGAGI. CDR3 length: 13 amino acids. CDR3 in amino acids: CASSYGRGYEQYF. The CDR3 nucleotides read TGTGCCAGCAGTTACGGCAGGGGGTACGAGCAGTACTTC.

The rearrangement joins TRBV5-4 to TRBJ2-2; 8 nucleotides align to TRBD1. Germline lookup yields CDR1 SGHNT and CDR2 YYREEE (reference sequence). V shed 7 bases, J shed 4 bases, and the junction held 6 bases outside the gene matches. The CDR3 has 14 residues. The CDR3 loop reads CASWDRWGTGELFF. CDR3 DNA sequence: TGTGCCAGCTGGGACAGGTGGGGCACCGGGGAGCTGTTTTTT. Supplemented by reference TRBV5-4 and TRBJ2-2, the full variable domain reads ETGVTQSPTHLIKTRGQQVTLRCSSQSGHNTVSWYQQALGQGPQFIFQYYREEENGRGNFPPRFSGLQFPNYSSELNVNALELDDSALYLCASWDRWGTGELFFGEGSRLTVL.

This clonotype has ten or more counts. V and J are TRBV20-1 and TRBJ2-1; TRBD2 aligns across 10 bases. Germline values: CDR1 DFQATT, CDR2 SNEGSKA (reference sequence). J was trimmed by 6 bases and V by 6 bases; bases with no gene match: 8. The CDR3 length is 14 residues. CDR3: CSAPLAGVFNEQFF. The CDR3 nucleotides are TGCAGTGCACCGCTAGCGGGAGTATTCAATGAGCAGTTCTTC.

In this sample, this clonotype turned up many times. The J gene is TRBJ2-5, the V gene TRBV6-1, with TRBD2 matching 11 bases. This CDR3 is 12 amino acids long. V lost 8 bases to trimming and J lost 5 bases; unmatched junction nucleotides: 1. CDR1 is MNHNS, CDR2 SASEGT, per germline. CDR3 nucleotide sequence: TGTGCCAGCGGACTAGCGGGCGAGACCCAGTACTTC. It codes for CASGLAGETQYF.

This clonotype was detected ten times or more. The CDR3 region has the DNA TGCAGCGTTGAAGGCATGGGGGTTAGGAATGAGCAGTTCTTC. This translates into CSVEGMGVRNEQFF. The rearrangement links TRBV29-1 to TRBJ2-1; D is possibly TRBD1 or TRBD2 (5 bases each). V gave up 1 base and J gave up 7 bases, with 14 bases separating them. The CDR3 is made up of 14 amino acids. Germline V gene lookup returns CDR1 SQVTM and CDR2 ANQGSEA.

With regard to this clonotype: The junction differs from germline at one of its ends, possibly a read error. CDR3 bases: TGTGCCAGCGGCTTAGCGTCGGGTAGCGGGAGGGCCTACGAGCAGTACTTC. Its translation: CASGLASGSGRAYEQYF. The chain employs TRBV7-6 and TRBJ2-7, with 11 bases fitting TRBD2. Germline-derived CDR1 and CDR2 are SGHVS and FNYEAQ. This CDR3 is 17 amino acids long.

This clonotype was recorded many times. V usage is TRBV27 and J usage is TRBJ1-4; D is unresolved. The CDR3 length is 15 residues. Germline CDR1 is MNHEY and CDR2 is SMNVEV (reference sequence). Trimming pared 6 bases from V and 6 bases from J, leaving 17 bases between. The CDR3 reads CASRKIGEVDEKLFF. The CDR3 nucleotides read TGTGCCAGCAGGAAGATTGGGGAGGTGGATGAAAAACTGTTTTTT.

This clonotype appeared many times. This chain joins TRBV27 and TRBJ2-1; possibly TRBD2 for D (6 bases). CDR1 and CDR2 from the germline V gene are MNHEY and SMNVEV (reference sequence). Trimming removed 5 bases from V and 6 bases from J, with 11 bases in between. The CDR3 spans 13 residues. For the CDR3, the DNA is TGTGCCAGCAGTCCGATTAGCGGCAATGAGCAGTTCTTC. The encoded protein is CASSPISGNEQFF.

This clonotype was detected many times. V is TRBV9 and J is TRBJ2-3; 9 nucleotides match TRBD2. J lost 0 bases, V lost 4 bases, and 6 bases had no gene match. The germline V gene encodes CDR1 SGDLS and CDR2 YYNGEE. The CDR3 has 16 amino acids. The chain's CDR3 is CASSRRLAESTDTQYF. The CDR3 DNA reads as TGTGCCAGCAGCCGGAGACTAGCGGAGAGCACAGATACGCAGTATTTT.

This rearrangement joins TRBV19 to TRBJ1-5; 8 bases fit TRBD1. The germline V gene has CDR1 LNHDA and CDR2 SQIVND (reference sequence). With V trimmed by 9 bases and J by 3 bases, 7 bases remained unmatched. The CDR3 totals 14 residues. For the CDR3, the DNA is TGTGCCAGCACTGACAGGGGATACAATCAGCCCCAGCATTTT. Its protein is CASTDRGYNQPQHF.

V usage is TRBV18 and J usage is TRBJ2-1; D is ambiguous. This CDR3 comprises 12 residues. Trimming left V 6 bases short and J 10 bases short, with 13 bases between. In germline, CDR1 is KGHSH, CDR2 LQKENI. The CDR3 region has the DNA TGTGCCAGCTCCCTCACCACTCGGGAGCAGTTCTTC. It specifies CASSLTTREQFF.

The table lists this clonotype with many counts. The genes are TRBV27 and TRBJ2-3; TRBD1 agrees at 7 bases. The CDR3 runs 17 residues. The V gene end was trimmed by 2 bases and the J gene end by 6 bases; junction bases not matched to a gene: 14. From germline, CDR1 is MNHEY and CDR2 SMNVEV (reference sequence). CDR3 in amino acids: CASSLIMATGLGDTQYF. CDR3 DNA: TGTGCCAGCAGTTTAATTATGGCGACAGGGTTAGGTGATACGCAGTATTTT.

This clonotype appeared many times. The V call is TRBV6-1, the J call TRBJ2-2, with no clear D. Per the germline V gene, CDR1 is MNHNS and CDR2 is SASEGT. The CDR3 is made up of 12 amino acids. The V end lost 1 base, the J end lost 5 bases, and 2 bases lay between the germline ends. CDR3: CASSEVTGELFF. The CDR3 DNA sequence: TGTGCCAGCAGTGAAGTTACCGGGGAGCTGTTTTTT.

This clonotype has ten or more counts. V is TRBV3-1 and J is TRBJ2-1, with a weak D call TRBD2 (7 bases). V was trimmed by 0 bases and J by 7 bases, leaving 16 bases between them. The CDR3 extends over 16 amino acids. The germline CDR1 and CDR2 sequences are LGHDT and YNNKEL (reference sequence). This CDR3 reads CASSQDLLRGRNEQFF. CDR3 DNA: TGTGCCAGCAGCCAAGATCTATTGCGGGGGCGGAATGAGCAGTTCTTC.